A single sample gave rise to the 29 T cell receptor beta chains below, sequenced in a study of radiotherapy plus CTLA-4 blockade in lung cancer (dated by TCRdb to the late 2010s). Receptors were amplified or captured by the immunoSEQ multiplex PCR assay. TCRdb limited this immuneACCESS table to in-frame rearrangements with V and J called. A share of clones is missing; checked studies link under half to unresolved V genes, and the rest is unexplained. Recorded for this sample are tens of thousands of clones; about 78% of them occurred a single time. The ten largest make up roughly 7.4% of the sample. The sample here was peripheral blood, taken from a patient treated with radiotherapy plus ipilimumab. These receptors all stem from a human donor with non-small cell lung cancer who had stable disease on radiotherapy plus ipilimumab.

A few counts support this clone. The V gene is TRBV5-4, the J gene TRBJ2-7, with D tentatively TRBD1 (5 bases). V was trimmed by 4 bases and J by 2 bases, leaving 16 bases between them. This CDR3 region has 15 residues. Germline V lookup: CDR1 SGHNT, CDR2 YYREEE (reference sequence). The chain's CDR3 is CASSPGVDTAYEQYF. The CDR3 DNA reads as TGTGCCAGCAGCCCCGGCGTGGACACCGCCTACGAGCAGTACTTC.

The chain carries TRBV7-8 and TRBJ1-1; TRBD1 aligns across 9 bases. This CDR3 comprises 14 residues. V lost 8 bases, J lost 5 bases, and 9 bases stayed unmatched. Per the germline V gene, CDR1 is SGHVS and CDR2 is FQNEAQ. For the CDR3, the DNA is TGTGCCAGCCGCTCCGGGACAGGGTATACTGAAGCTTTCTTT. Translating gives CASRSGTGYTEAFF.

In its sample, this clone was seen a few times. The rearrangement links TRBV5-1 to TRBJ1-1; D unclear. CDR1 is SGHRS and CDR2 is YFSETQ in the germline V gene. Trimming took off 2 bases at V and 4 bases at J, with 15 bases between the two ends. This CDR3 has 15 amino acids. CDR3 amino acids: CASSLQTSGTTEAFF. CDR3 nucleotide sequence: TGCGCCAGCAGCTTACAGACCTCGGGTACCACTGAAGCTTTCTTT.

V and J are TRBV6-1 and TRBJ1-1, with 12 bases lining up with TRBD1. Trimming took 11 bases from V and 5 from J; bases not matched to a gene: 6. Germline V gives CDR1 MNHNS, CDR2 SASEGT. The CDR3 totals 13 residues. The CDR3 loop reads CAGGQGAFTEAFF. The CDR3 bases are TGTGCCGGGGGACAGGGGGCTTTTACTGAAGCTTTCTTT.

This sequence joins TRBV5-1 and TRBJ1-6; 7 bases map to TRBD1. With V trimmed by 7 bases and J by 8 bases, 12 bases remained unmatched. In germline, CDR1 is SGHRS, CDR2 YFSETQ. The CDR3 is made up of 15 amino acids. CDR3 in amino acids: CASALGGQRDSPLHF. CDR3 DNA sequence: TGCGCCAGCGCCCTCGGGGGACAGAGGGATTCACCCCTCCACTTT.

This clone was observed a handful of times. The chain links TRBV5-6 to TRBJ1-1; D is undetermined. The germline CDR1 and CDR2 sequences are SGHDT and YYEEEE. Trimming removed 4 bases from V and 2 bases from J, with 15 bases in between. The CDR3 consists of 15 residues. The CDR3 DNA reads as TGTGCCAGCAGCACTACCCTGACGGCAAACACTGAAGCTTTCTTT. Translation gives CASSTTLTANTEAFF.

This clone came up once. The chain combines TRBV5-1 with TRBJ2-3; D is tentatively TRBD1 or TRBD2 (5 bases each). Germline lookup yields CDR1 SGHRS and CDR2 YFSETQ. The CDR3 is made up of 14 amino acids. Trimming took 4 bases from V and 2 from J, leaving 11 bases between them. Here the CDR3 reads CASSNTGTTDTQYF. Written as DNA, the CDR3 is TGCGCCAGCAGCAACACCGGGACCACAGATACGCAGTATTTT. Supplemented by reference TRBV5-1 and TRBJ2-3, the full variable domain reads KAGVTQTPRYLIKTRGQQVTLSCSPISGHRSVSWYQQTPGQGLQFLFEYFSETQRNKGNFPGRFSGRQFSNSRSEMNVSTLELGDSALYLCASSNTGTTDTQYFGPGTRLTVL.

This clone appeared once. The V and J genes are TRBV5-1 and TRBJ2-7; possibly TRBD2 for D (7 bases). V gave up 4 bases and J gave up 6 bases, with 17 bases separating them. There are 14 residues in the CDR3. CDR1 and CDR2 (germline): SGHRS, YFSETQ. CDR3 DNA: TGCGCCAGCAGCCCCGACAGCGGGACATCCGAGCAGTACGTC. Its translation: CASSPDSGTSEQYV.

This clone was observed a few times. The chain employs TRBV5-5 and TRBJ1-6; D call uncertain. The CDR3 runs 16 residues. V lost 2 bases, J lost 4 bases, and 13 bases lay in between. Germline CDR1 SGHKS, CDR2 YYEKEE (reference sequence). In DNA form, the CDR3 reads TGTGCCAGCAGCTTTTCAGGCCAGCCGTATAATTCACCCCTCCACTTT. It yields the protein CASSFSGQPYNSPLHF.

This chain uses TRBV7-2 with TRBJ1-1, with D perhaps matching TRBD1 (5 bases). V was clipped by 1 base and J by 6 bases, with 12 bases between them. Germline CDR1 and CDR2: SGHTA and FQGNSA. CDR3 length: 14 residues. The CDR3 sequence: CASSLGGLKSEAFF. The CDR3 bases are TGTGCCAGCAGCTTAGGGGGGTTGAAGTCTGAAGCTTTCTTT.

V usage is TRBV6-1 and J usage is TRBJ1-2; D might be TRBD1 (6 bases). Germline V gene sequence: CDR1 MNHNS, CDR2 SASEGT. V dropped 6 bases and J dropped 2 bases, with 13 bases sitting between them. The CDR3 extends over 14 amino acids. The CDR3 nucleotides are TGTGCCAGCAGCTTATCGAGGGGGAACTATGGCTACACCTTC. The encoded protein is CASSLSRGNYGYTF.

This chain links TRBV9 with TRBJ2-2, with D unclear. With 0 bases removed from V and 2 bases from J, the gap between germline ends came to 11 bases. This CDR3 spans 16 amino acids. The germline gives CDR1 SGDLS, CDR2 YYNGEE. CDR3 loop: CASSVAGGPNTGELFF. CDR3 DNA sequence: TGTGCCAGCAGCGTAGCAGGCGGACCTAACACCGGGGAGCTGTTTTTT.

The V and J genes are TRBV9 and TRBJ1-1; D is ambiguous. V lost 0 bases and J lost 1, with 4 bases in between. This CDR3 has 13 amino acids. Germline V gene lookup returns CDR1 SGDLS and CDR2 YYNGEE. Here the CDR3 reads CASSVAGNTEAFF. In nucleotides, the CDR3 is TGTGCCAGCAGCGTAGCCGGGAACACTGAAGCTTTCTTT.

V and J are TRBV11-1 and TRBJ1-3; D perhaps matches TRBD1 (6 bases). V lost 5 bases, J lost 0 bases, and 23 bases lay in between. Germline loops: CDR1 SGHAT, CDR2 FQDESV (reference sequence). The CDR3 is 19 residues long. This CDR3 is CASSQKKGGQFSSGNTIYF. The CDR3 DNA is TGTGCCAGCAGCCAGAAGAAAGGCGGACAGTTCAGCTCTGGAAACACCATATATTTT.

The chain carries TRBV10-3 and TRBJ2-2; D is unclear. Germline V gives CDR1 ENHRY, CDR2 SYGVKD. Trimming removed 4 bases from V and 0 bases from J, with 9 bases in between. The length of the CDR3 is 15 residues. The CDR3: CAISAGGSNTGELFF. The CDR3 DNA reads as TGTGCCATCAGTGCCGGCGGATCGAACACCGGGGAGCTGTTTTTT.

The chain employs TRBV19 and TRBJ2-2; D is unclear. The ends were cut back, 5 bases at V and 0 bases at J, with 19 bases in the middle. Germline CDR1 is LNHDA and CDR2 is SQIVND (reference sequence). This CDR3 region has 18 residues. This chain's CDR3 is CASSAGRRANANTGELFF. The CDR3 DNA is TGTGCCAGTAGTGCTGGAAGAAGGGCAAATGCGAACACCGGGGAGCTGTTTTTT.

This sequence joins TRBV11-2 and TRBJ1-1; a possible D gene is TRBD1 (5 bases). The germline V gene has CDR1 SGHAT and CDR2 FQNNGV. Trimming removed 6 bases from V and 1 base from J, with 12 bases in between. This CDR3 spans 14 amino acids. The chain's CDR3 is CASRGRLGNTEAFF. DNA for the CDR3: TGTGCCAGCAGGGGGCGGTTGGGGAACACTGAAGCTTTCTTT.

The V and J genes are TRBV18 and TRBJ2-5, with D unresolved. V shed 5 bases and J shed 2 bases, with 9 bases lying between them. The CDR3 consists of 13 residues. The germline V gene encodes CDR1 KGHSH and CDR2 LQKENI. CDR3 loop: CASSSYQQETQYF. CDR3 DNA sequence: TGTGCCAGCTCATCGTATCAACAAGAGACCCAGTACTTC.

This clone was seen only once. CDR3 sequence (DNA): TGTGCCAGCAGTTTAGAGGGGCGACGAGGAGAAGCTTTCTTT. This codes for CASSLEGRRGEAFF. The chain has TRBV27 and TRBJ1-1; D possibly corresponds to TRBD1 (5 bases). V lost 2 bases to trimming and J lost 8 bases, with 15 bases between them. This CDR3 region has 14 residues. The germline V gene encodes CDR1 MNHEY and CDR2 SMNVEV (reference sequence).

The genes are TRBV15 and TRBJ2-5; either TRBD1 or TRBD2 may supply D (6 bases each). This CDR3 region has 14 residues. Per germline, CDR1 LNHNV and CDR2 YYDKDF (reference sequence). Trimming took off 1 base at V and 9 bases at J, with 15 bases between the two ends. Written as DNA, the CDR3 is TGTGCCACCAGCAGAGGTCAGGGGAGGTGGGCCCAGTACTTC. Translating gives CATSRGQGRWAQYF.

The chain uses TRBV6-1 and TRBJ2-5; D is perhaps TRBD1 or TRBD2 (5 bases each). CDR3 length: 14 residues. V was trimmed by 6 bases and J by 5 bases, leaving 16 bases between them. The germline gives CDR1 MNHNS, CDR2 SASEGT. This chain's CDR3 is CASSGTHLVETQYF. The CDR3 DNA reads TGTGCCAGCAGCGGGACCCACCTTGTTGAGACCCAGTACTTC.

The chain recombines TRBV7-2 with TRBJ1-1; no reliable D call. Germline CDR1 reads SGHTA; CDR2 reads FQGNSA. V was shortened by 2 bases and J by 5 bases, with 12 bases between the two germline ends. There are 14 residues in the CDR3. Here the CDR3 reads CASSLKMRTTEAFF. CDR3 sequence (DNA): TGTGCCAGCAGCTTAAAAATGCGGACGACTGAAGCTTTCTTT.

V usage is TRBV29-1 and J usage is TRBJ2-1; 16 positions match TRBD2. V trimming: 6 bases; J trimming: 2 bases; junction bases outside the gene matches: 7. This CDR3 spans 17 amino acids. CDR1 SQVTM and CDR2 ANQGSEA come from the germline V gene. CDR3 bases: TGCAGCGTGGCCGGGACTAGCGGGGGGGGCACCTACAATGAGCAGTTCTTC. Translated, it gives CSVAGTSGGGTYNEQFF.

This clone was counted a few times. The chain combines TRBV10-1 with TRBJ1-1, with D unresolved. Per the germline V gene, CDR1 is WNHNN and CDR2 is SYGVQD (reference sequence). V shed 0 bases and J shed 1 base, with 9 bases lying between them. CDR3 length: 15 amino acids. The CDR3 nucleotides are TGCGCCAGCAGTGAGTCAAGACAACCGAACACTGAAGCTTTCTTT. Encoded protein: CASSESRQPNTEAFF.

This chain connects TRBV11-2 to TRBJ2-7; 10 bases are shared with TRBD1. The CDR3 is made up of 14 amino acids. CDR1 and CDR2 (germline): SGHAT, FQNNGV. V was clipped by 5 bases and J by 2 bases; unmatched bases: 3. This chain's CDR3 is CASSRQGATYEQYF. CDR3 nucleotide sequence: TGTGCCAGCAGCCGACAGGGGGCGACCTACGAGCAGTACTTC.

This chain connects TRBV27 to TRBJ2-7, with D maybe TRBD1 (6 bases). V lost 7 bases, J lost 2 bases, and 18 bases lay in between. The V gene's germline CDR1 is MNHEY and CDR2 SMNVEV (reference sequence). The CDR3 extends over 15 amino acids. Here the CDR3 reads CASTTNRDRTYEQYF. DNA for the CDR3: TGTGCCAGCACCACCAACCGAGACAGGACCTACGAGCAGTACTTC.

The chain recombines TRBV18 with TRBJ1-1, with unresolved D. CDR1 and CDR2 from the germline V gene are KGHSH and LQKENI. Deletions cut 4 bases from V and 1 base from J, with 16 bases between. The CDR3 length is 16 residues. CDR3 nucleotides: TGTGCCAGCTCACTCATCGGACTAGGACGGAACACTGAAGCTTTCTTT. It is translated as CASSLIGLGRNTEAFF.

The chain uses TRBV13 and TRBJ1-2; perhaps TRBD1 as D (6 bases). V lost 3 bases, J lost 6 bases, and 14 bases lay in between. Germline V lookup: CDR1 PRHDT, CDR2 FYEKMQ (reference sequence). The CDR3 is made up of 14 amino acids. The CDR3 sequence is CASSFAQTGDGYTF. The CDR3 nucleotides read TGTGCCAGCAGCTTCGCGCAGACAGGTGATGGCTACACCTTC.

The CDR3 nucleotides are TGTGCCAGCAGCTTGGACGGCTCCTACGAGCAGTACGTC. Encoded protein: CASSLDGSYEQYV. The J gene is TRBJ2-7, the V gene TRBV5-5; D remains unclear. Germline CDR1 and CDR2: SGHKS and YYEKEE (reference sequence). Trimming shortened V by 0 bases and J by 0 bases, and 4 bases separated the two germline ends. The CDR3 is 13 amino acids.